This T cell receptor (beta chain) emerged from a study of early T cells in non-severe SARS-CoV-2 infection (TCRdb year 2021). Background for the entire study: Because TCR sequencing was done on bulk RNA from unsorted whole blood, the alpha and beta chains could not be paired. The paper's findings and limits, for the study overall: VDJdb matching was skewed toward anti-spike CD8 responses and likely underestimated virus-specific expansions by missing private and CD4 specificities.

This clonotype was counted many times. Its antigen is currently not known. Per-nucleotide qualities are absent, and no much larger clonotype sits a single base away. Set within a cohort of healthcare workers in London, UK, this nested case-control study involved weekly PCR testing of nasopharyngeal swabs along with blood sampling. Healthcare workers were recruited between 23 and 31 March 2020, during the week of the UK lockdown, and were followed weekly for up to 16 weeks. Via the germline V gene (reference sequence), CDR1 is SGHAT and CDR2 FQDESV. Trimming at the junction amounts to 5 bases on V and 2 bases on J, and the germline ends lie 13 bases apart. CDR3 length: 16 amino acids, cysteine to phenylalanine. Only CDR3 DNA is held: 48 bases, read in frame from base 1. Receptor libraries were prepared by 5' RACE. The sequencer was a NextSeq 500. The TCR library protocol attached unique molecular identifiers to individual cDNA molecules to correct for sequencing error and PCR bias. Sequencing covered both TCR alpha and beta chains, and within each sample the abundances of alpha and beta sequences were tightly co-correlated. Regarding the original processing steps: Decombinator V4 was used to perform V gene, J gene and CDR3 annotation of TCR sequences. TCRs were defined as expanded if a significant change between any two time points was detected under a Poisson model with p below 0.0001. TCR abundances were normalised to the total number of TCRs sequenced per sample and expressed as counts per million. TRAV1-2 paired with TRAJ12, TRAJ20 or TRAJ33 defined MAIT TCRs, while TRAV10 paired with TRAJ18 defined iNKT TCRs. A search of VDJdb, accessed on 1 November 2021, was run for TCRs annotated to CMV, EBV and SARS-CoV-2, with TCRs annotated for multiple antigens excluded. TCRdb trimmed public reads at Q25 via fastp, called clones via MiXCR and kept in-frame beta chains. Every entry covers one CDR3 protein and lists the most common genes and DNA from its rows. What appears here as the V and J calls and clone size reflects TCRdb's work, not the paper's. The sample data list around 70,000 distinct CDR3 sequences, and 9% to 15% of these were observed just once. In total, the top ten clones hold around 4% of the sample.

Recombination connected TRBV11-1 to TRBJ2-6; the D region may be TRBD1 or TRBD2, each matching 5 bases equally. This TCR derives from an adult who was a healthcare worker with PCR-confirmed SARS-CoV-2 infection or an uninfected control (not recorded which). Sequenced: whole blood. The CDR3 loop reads CASSPGHSAGANVLTF. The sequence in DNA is TGTGCCAGCAGCCCCGGACATAGCGCTGGGGCCAACGTCCTGACTTTC.